The 16 T cell receptor beta chains in this list originate from one sample, sequenced in a study of blood T cell repertoires in COVID-19. Assay used: immunoSEQ multiplex PCR; TCRdb lists only in-frame clones, some missing. Of approximately 150,000 clones listed, 80% to 90% are singletons. Source material: peripheral blood. These receptors were obtained from a man aged 60 to 69 with active or convalescent COVID-19.

Regarding this clone: Distinct nucleotide sequences in the sample also encode this CDR3. V and J are TRBV27 and TRBJ2-7; 11 positions agree with TRBD2. CDR1 is MNHEY, CDR2 SMNVEV, per germline (reference sequence). CDR3 size: 15 residues. Losses at the gene ends were 2 bases for V and 2 bases for J; bases not matched to a gene: 2. The CDR3 loop is CASSLLAGGTYEQYF. The CDR3 DNA reads TGTGCCAGCAGTTTACTAGCGGGAGGCACCTACGAGCAGTACTTC.

The chain has TRBV7-2 and TRBJ1-1, with 7 nucleotides matching TRBD1. V was clipped by 5 bases and J by 3 bases; unmatched bases: 6. Looked up from germline, CDR1 is SGHTA and CDR2 is FQGNSA. CDR3 size: 14 residues. Here the CDR3 DNA reads TGTGCCAGCAGCCCGAGACAGGGATACACTGAAGCTTTCTTT. The encoded protein is CASSPRQGYTEAFF.

J is TRBJ2-5 and V is TRBV30; weak D call: TRBD2 (6 bases). Trimming pared 2 bases from V and 5 bases from J, leaving 18 bases between. Germline CDR1 and CDR2: GTSNPN and SVGIG (reference sequence). The CDR3 sequence is 15 residues long. CDR3 nucleotides: TGTGCCTGGAGTTACGGAGGGCCTGGGTGGGAGACCCAGTACTTC. Protein: CAWSYGGPGWETQYF.

The chain recombines TRBV28 with TRBJ1-4; D unclear. Germline V lookup: CDR1 MDHEN, CDR2 SYDVKM. V was shortened by 4 bases and J by 7 bases, with 4 bases between the two germline ends. CDR3 length equals 11 residues. The CDR3 region is CASSSSEKLFF. CDR3 nucleotide sequence: TGTGCCAGCAGTTCTAGTGAAAAACTGTTTTTT.

The J gene is TRBJ2-7, the V gene TRBV7-3; 10 nucleotides agree with TRBD1. CDR1 is SGHTA, CDR2 FQGTGA, per germline. This CDR3 is 14 amino acids long. Losses at the gene ends were 5 bases for V and 2 bases for J; bases not matched to a gene: 3. Here the CDR3 reads CASSQTGGPYEQYF. CDR3 sequence (DNA): TGTGCCAGCAGCCAGACAGGGGGCCCCTACGAGCAGTACTTC.

The CDR3 loop is CATSDRRGLRETQYF. The CDR3 DNA sequence: TGTGCCACCAGTGACCGCAGGGGGCTTAGAGAGACCCAGTACTTC. The V gene is TRBV24-1, the J gene TRBJ2-5; 8 nucleotides align to TRBD1. The CDR3 covers 15 residues. Germline V lookup: CDR1 KGHDR, CDR2 SFDVKD. With 4 bases clipped from V and 4 bases from J, the junction kept 7 bases outside the gene matches.

This clone has at least ten counts. J is TRBJ1-3 and V is TRBV29-1; possibly TRBD1 for D (6 bases). Germline V CDR1 and CDR2: SQVTM, ANQGSEA. This CDR3 region has 13 residues. V was shortened by 4 bases and J by 1 base, with 8 bases between the two germline ends. CDR3 DNA: TGCAGCGTTGTCAGGGGTTCTGGAAACACCATATATTTT. Translating gives CSVVRGSGNTIYF.

The V call is TRBV24-1, the J call TRBJ2-3; 13 nucleotides agree with TRBD2. The CDR3 loop spans 16 amino acids. V lost 4 bases, J lost 7 bases, and 7 bases stayed unmatched. Germline CDR1 KGHDR, CDR2 SFDVKD. The CDR3 region has the DNA TGTGCCACCAGTGACCCGGGGACTAGCGGGACCCATACGCAGTATTTT. This sequence encodes CATSDPGTSGTHTQYF.

J is TRBJ2-6 and V is TRBV25-1; D unresolved. Germline values: CDR1 MGHDK, CDR2 SYGVNS. This CDR3 region has 14 residues. Trimming removed 4 bases from V and 0 bases from J, with 4 bases in between. In DNA form, the CDR3 reads TGTGCCAGCAGTGCCAGCTCTGGGGCCAACGTCCTGACTTTC. It specifies CASSASSGANVLTF.

This clone appeared a single time. J is TRBJ2-3 and V is TRBV4-1; D not certain. V shed 1 base and J shed 1 base, with 3 bases lying between them. Germline V gene data show CDR1 as MGHRA and CDR2 as YSYEKL. This CDR3 has 13 residues. The CDR3 nucleotides read TGCGCCAGCAGCCAAGCGGGCACAGATACGCAGTATTTT. Protein sequence: CASSQAGTDTQYF.

The chain has TRBV6-6 and TRBJ2-4; 12 bases are shared with TRBD2. Germline loops: CDR1 MNHNY, CDR2 SVGAGI (reference sequence). V trimming: 5 bases; J trimming: 0 bases; junction bases outside the gene matches: 11. The CDR3 contains 19 residues. CDR3 residues: CASSRRTSGAYKAKNIQYF. Here the CDR3 DNA reads TGTGCCAGCAGTCGTCGGACTAGCGGGGCGTATAAAGCCAAAAACATTCAGTACTTC.

V usage is TRBV24-1 and J usage is TRBJ2-3; possible D gene TRBD1, 6 bases. Between the trimmed V and J ends, which lost 1 base and 0 bases, there was a span of 7 bases. This CDR3 spans 15 amino acids. The germline gives CDR1 KGHDR, CDR2 SFDVKD. The CDR3 DNA reads as TGTGCCACCAGTGATTTAACAGGGAGCACAGATACGCAGTATTTT. This translates into CATSDLTGSTDTQYF.

The chain employs TRBV6-2 or TRBV6-3 and TRBJ2-7, with D possibly matching TRBD2 (6 bases). The CDR3 runs 15 residues. The V and J ends lost 0 bases and 0 bases respectively, with 9 bases between them. Per the germline V gene, CDR1 is MNHEY and CDR2 is SVGEGT. As DNA, the CDR3 is TGTGCCAGCAGTTACTCGAGGGGAGGCTCCTACGAGCAGTACTTC. It yields the protein CASSYSRGGSYEQYF.

Concerning this clone itself: This sample includes further DNA sequences coding for the same CDR3. The V gene is TRBV29-1, the J gene TRBJ1-5; TRBD1 matches 8 bases. Germline V lookup: CDR1 SQVTM, CDR2 ANQGSEA. V gave up 7 bases and J gave up 7 bases; unmatched junction bases: 9. The CDR3 totals 13 residues. CDR3 protein: CSGQTGVNQPQHF. In DNA form, the CDR3 reads TGCAGCGGCCAGACAGGGGTGAACCAGCCCCAGCATTTT.

V is TRBV5-1 and J is TRBJ2-2; tentatively, D is TRBD1 (6 bases). The germline gives CDR1 SGHRS, CDR2 YFSETQ. The CDR3 spans 14 residues. V was cut by 5 bases and J by 0 bases, with 8 bases left in between. This CDR3 is CASRTGANTGELFF. CDR3 coding DNA: TGCGCCAGCAGGACAGGTGCGAACACCGGGGAGCTGTTTTTT.

This clone occurred once. The rearrangement joins TRBV27 to TRBJ1-4; 7 bases line up with TRBD1. CDR3 length equals 17 residues. Germline CDR1 is MNHEY and CDR2 is SMNVEV (reference sequence). V gave up 5 bases and J gave up 7 bases; unmatched junction bases: 16. This chain's CDR3 is CASSLRYRQGRTEKLFF. As DNA, the CDR3 is TGTGCCAGCAGTCTTCGGTATCGACAGGGTCGTACTGAAAAACTGTTTTTT.